This T cell receptor (beta chain) originates from a study of human T cells and chemical hapten exposure. V lost 5 bases, J lost 3 bases, and 11 bases lay in between. Germline V gene data show CDR1 as MDHEN and CDR2 as SYDVKM. This CDR3 region has 13 residues. Documented time point: patch test 1, 2 weeks after DPC sensitization. Treatment denoted: therapeutic diphenylcyclopropenone sensitization with weekly scalp DPC. MiXCR, applied by TCRdb to the RACE reads, yields one record per CDR3 protein. Among about 57,000 distinct CDR3 sequences listed, about 9% were seen once. Sequenced here: whole blood, sampled in connection with sensitization to the hapten diphenylcyclopropenone (DPC). The genes are TRBV28 and TRBJ2-7; perhaps TRBD1 as D (6 bases). The TCR comes from a woman aged 40 to 50 with alopecia areata. Some clones in this sample may be carry-over from other donors' samples. This CDR3 reads CASSRRTVYEQYF. In DNA, the CDR3 is TGTGCCAGCAGTCGTCGGACAGTCTACGAGCAGTACTTC.